This TCR beta chain stems from a study of cytomegalovirus exposure and HLA in healthy donors. Findings and caveats of the study: Most of the CMV-associated TCR beta chains (in a later analysis) appeared to be HLA-restricted. Most TCR sequences showed up rarely, but some public TCRs showed up in many donors. In an earlier analysis, productive rearrangement rates for most beta V segments clustered near 87% or 30%.

PCR was performed using 60 Vbeta and 13 Jbeta primers. Original analysis: About 11 million of the roughly 80 million unique TCR beta chains counted in a later analysis were shared. Repertoires were generated with immunoSEQ multiplex PCR, while TCRdb's copy carries only in-frame clones and drops some. The DNA gave D and trimming, while V, J and clone size come from that table. The sample contains about 270,000 clones, about 66% of which appear only once. This clone was detected only a few times. What it recognizes is unknown. V was cut by 0 bases and J by 3 bases, with 5 bases left in between. The length of the CDR3 is 13 residues. In germline, CDR1 is SGHDT, CDR2 YYEEEE.

The clonotype originates from a female donor in good health and CMV-seronegative. The V call is TRBV5-6, the J call TRBJ2-3; D remains ambiguous. The sequencing input was PBMCs. CDR3 region: CASSLDLTDTQYF. CDR3 DNA: TGTGCCAGCAGCTTGGATCTAACAGATACGCAGTATTTT.